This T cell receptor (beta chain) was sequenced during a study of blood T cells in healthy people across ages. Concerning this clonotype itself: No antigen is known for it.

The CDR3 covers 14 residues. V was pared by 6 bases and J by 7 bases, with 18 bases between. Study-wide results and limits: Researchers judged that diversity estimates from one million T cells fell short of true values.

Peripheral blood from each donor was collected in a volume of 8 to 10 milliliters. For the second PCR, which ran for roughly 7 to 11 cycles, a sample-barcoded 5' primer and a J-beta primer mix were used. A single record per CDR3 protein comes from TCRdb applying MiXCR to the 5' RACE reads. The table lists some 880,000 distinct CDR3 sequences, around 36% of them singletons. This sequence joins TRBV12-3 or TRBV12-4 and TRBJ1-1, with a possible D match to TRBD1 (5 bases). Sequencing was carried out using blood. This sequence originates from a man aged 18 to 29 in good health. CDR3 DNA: TGTGCCAGCAGCAGGACTGGGACGGCCCGTGAAGCTTTCTTT. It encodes CASSRTGTAREAFF.